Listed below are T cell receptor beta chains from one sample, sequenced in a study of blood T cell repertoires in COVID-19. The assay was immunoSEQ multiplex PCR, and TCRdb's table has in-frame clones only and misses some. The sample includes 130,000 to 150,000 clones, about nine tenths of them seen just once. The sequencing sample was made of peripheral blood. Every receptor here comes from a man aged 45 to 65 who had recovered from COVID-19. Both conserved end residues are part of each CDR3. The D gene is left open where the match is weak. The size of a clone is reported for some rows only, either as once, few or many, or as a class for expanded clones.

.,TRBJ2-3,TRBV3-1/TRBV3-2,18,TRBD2,CASSQDLSSGGRSDTQYF,TGTGCCAGCAGCCAAGATCTCTCTAGCGGGGGGCGATCAGATACGCAGTATTTT
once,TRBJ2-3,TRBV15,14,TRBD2,CATSRAGGGDTQYF,TGTGCCACCTCGCGAGCGGGGGGGGGAGATACGCAGTATTTT
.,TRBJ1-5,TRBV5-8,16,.,CASTIGQKNSNQPQHF,TGTGCCAGCACCATCGGACAGAAAAATAGCAATCAGCCCCAGCATTTT
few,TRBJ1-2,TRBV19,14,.,CASTASVLNYGYTF,TGTGCCAGTACCGCTTCGGTTCTTAACTATGGCTACACCTTC
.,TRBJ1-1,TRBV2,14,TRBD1,CASSRQGSDTEAFF,TGTGCCAGCAGCAGACAGGGATCTGACACTGAAGCTTTCTTT
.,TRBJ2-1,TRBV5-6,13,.,CASSLPAYNEQFF,TGTGCCAGCAGCTTGCCAGCCTACAATGAGCAGTTCTTC
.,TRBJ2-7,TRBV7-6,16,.,CASSQDLRTNDYEQYF,TGTGCCAGCAGCCAAGATTTACGGACAAATGACTACGAGCAGTACTTC
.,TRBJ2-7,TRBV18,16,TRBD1,CASSPVQGQGHYEQYF,TGTGCCAGCTCCCCGGTGCAGGGACAGGGGCACTACGAGCAGTACTTC
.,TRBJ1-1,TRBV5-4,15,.,CASSLVGVMNTEAFF,TGTGCCAGCAGCTTGGTCGGGGTGATGAACACTGAAGCTTTCTTT
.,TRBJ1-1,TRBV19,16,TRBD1,CASSLRQGAPNTEAFF,TGTGCCAGTAGTCTGCGACAGGGGGCTCCGAACACTGAAGCTTTCTTT
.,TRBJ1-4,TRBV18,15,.,CASSPVGGPDEKLFF,TGTGCCAGCTCACCGGTTGGAGGTCCGGATGAAAAACTGTTTTTT
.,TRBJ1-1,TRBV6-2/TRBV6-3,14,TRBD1,CASSYGTGGTEAFF,TGTGCCAGCAGTTATGGAACAGGGGGCACTGAAGCTTTCTTT
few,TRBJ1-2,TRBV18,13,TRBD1,CASSPTGAYGYTF,TGTGCCAGCTCACCCACAGGGGCCTATGGCTACACCTTC
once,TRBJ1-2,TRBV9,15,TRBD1,CASSDTGGAFYGYTF,TGTGCCAGCAGCGACACAGGGGGCGCGTTCTATGGCTACACCTTC
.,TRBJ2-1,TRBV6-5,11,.,CASSYTGEQFF,TGTGCCAGCAGTTATACGGGGGAGCAGTTCTTC
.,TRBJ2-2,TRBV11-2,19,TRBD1,CASSTLRGQTLANTGELFF,TGTGCCAGCAGCACCCTCCGGGGACAGACCCTCGCGAACACCGGGGAGCTGTTTTTT
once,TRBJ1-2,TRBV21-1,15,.,CASSKWASPGYGYTF,TGTGCCAGCAGCAAATGGGCCTCCCCTGGCTATGGCTACACCTTC
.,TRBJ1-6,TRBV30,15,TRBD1,CAWSAIQGAGSPLHF,TGTGCCTGGAGCGCAATCCAGGGGGCCGGTTCACCCCTCCACTTT
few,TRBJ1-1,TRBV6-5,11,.,CASKEDDEAFF,TGTGCCAGCAAGGAGGACGATGAAGCTTTCTTT
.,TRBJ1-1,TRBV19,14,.,CASSFWTENTEAFF,TGTGCCAGTAGTTTCTGGACAGAAAACACTGAAGCTTTCTTT
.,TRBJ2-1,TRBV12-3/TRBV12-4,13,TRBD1,CASTTNRGDEQFF,TGTGCCAGCACAACCAACAGGGGTGATGAGCAGTTCTTC
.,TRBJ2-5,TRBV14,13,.,CASRRDGEETQYF,TGTGCCAGCAGGCGGGACGGGGAAGAGACCCAGTACTTC
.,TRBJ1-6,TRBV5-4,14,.,CASSLGGDNSPLHF,TGTGCCAGCAGCTTGGGGGGGGATAATTCACCCCTCCACTTT